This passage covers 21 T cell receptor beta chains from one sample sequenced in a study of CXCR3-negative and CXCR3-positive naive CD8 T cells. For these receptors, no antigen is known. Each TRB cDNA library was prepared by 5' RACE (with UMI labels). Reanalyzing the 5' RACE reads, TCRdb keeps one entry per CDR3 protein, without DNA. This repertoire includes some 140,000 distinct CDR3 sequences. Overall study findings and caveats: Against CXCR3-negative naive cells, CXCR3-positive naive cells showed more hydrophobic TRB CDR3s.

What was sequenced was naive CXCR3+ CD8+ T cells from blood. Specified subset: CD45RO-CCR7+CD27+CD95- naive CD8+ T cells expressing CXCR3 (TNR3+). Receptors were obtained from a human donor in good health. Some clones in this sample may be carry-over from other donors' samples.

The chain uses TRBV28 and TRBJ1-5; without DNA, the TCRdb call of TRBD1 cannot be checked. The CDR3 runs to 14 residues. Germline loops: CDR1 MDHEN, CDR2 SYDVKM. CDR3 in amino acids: CASSFGSGPQPQHF.

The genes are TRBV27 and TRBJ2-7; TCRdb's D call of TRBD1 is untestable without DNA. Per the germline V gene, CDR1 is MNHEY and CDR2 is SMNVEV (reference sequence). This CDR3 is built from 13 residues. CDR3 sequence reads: CASSPSRGHEQYF.

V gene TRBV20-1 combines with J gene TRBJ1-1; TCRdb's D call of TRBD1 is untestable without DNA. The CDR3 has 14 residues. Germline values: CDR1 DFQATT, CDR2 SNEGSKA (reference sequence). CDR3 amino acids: CSARVPGQRAEAFF.

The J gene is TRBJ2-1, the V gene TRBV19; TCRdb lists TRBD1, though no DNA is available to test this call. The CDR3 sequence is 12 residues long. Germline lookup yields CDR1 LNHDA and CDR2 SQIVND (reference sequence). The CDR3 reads CASSMGPNEQFF.

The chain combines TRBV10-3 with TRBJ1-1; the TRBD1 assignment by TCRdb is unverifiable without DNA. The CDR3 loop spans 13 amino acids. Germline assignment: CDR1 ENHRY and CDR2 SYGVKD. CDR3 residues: CAKRTGPNTEAFF.

CDR3 protein: CASSRPQGAYDGYTF. The V call is TRBV28, the J call TRBJ1-2; TCRdb lists TRBD1, though no DNA is available to test this call. Germline CDR1 and CDR2: MDHEN and SYDVKM. This CDR3 contains 15 residues.

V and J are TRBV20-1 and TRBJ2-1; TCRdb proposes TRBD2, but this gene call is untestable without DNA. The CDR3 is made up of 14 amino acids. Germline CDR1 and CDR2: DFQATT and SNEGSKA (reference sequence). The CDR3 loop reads CSALLAGPRDEQFF.

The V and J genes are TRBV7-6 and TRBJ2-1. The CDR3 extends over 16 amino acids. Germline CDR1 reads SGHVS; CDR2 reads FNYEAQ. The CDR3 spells CASSTTIEGTYNEQFF.

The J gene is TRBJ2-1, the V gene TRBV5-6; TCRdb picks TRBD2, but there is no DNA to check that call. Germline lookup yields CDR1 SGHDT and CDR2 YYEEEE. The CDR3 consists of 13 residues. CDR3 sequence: CASSSVGTSEQFF.

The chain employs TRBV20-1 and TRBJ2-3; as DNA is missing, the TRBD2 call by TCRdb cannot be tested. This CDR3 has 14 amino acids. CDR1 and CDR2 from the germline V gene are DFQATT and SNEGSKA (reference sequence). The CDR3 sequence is CSANGLAGWDTQYF.

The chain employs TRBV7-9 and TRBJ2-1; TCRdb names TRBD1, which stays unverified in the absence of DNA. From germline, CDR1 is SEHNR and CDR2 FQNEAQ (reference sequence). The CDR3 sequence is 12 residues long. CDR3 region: CASSFPGNFQFF.

The CDR3 loop is CSVAVTGMGNQPQHF. V usage is TRBV29-1 and J usage is TRBJ1-5; TCRdb designates TRBD1, a call that cannot be tested without DNA. This CDR3 is built from 15 residues. Germline-derived CDR1 and CDR2 are SQVTM and ANQGSEA.

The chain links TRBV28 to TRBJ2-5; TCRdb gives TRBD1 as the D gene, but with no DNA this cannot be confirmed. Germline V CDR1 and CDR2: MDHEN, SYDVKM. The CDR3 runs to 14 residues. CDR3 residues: CASSYTGFGETQYF.

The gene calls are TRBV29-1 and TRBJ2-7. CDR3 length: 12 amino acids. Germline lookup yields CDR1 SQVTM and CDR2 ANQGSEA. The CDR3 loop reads CSVESQSYEQYF.

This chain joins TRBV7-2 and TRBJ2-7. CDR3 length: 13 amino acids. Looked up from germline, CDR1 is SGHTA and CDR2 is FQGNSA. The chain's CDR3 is CASRNFTRYEQYF.

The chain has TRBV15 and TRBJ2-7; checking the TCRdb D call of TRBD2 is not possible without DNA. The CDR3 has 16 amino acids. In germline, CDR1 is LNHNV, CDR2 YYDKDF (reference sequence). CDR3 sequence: CATSRDGSGRAYEQYF.

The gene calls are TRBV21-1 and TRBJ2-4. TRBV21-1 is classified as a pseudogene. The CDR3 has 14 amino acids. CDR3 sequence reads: CASFVKLAKNIQYF.

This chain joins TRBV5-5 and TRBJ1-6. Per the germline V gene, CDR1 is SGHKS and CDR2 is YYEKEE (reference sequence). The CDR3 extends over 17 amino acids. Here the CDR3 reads CASSLGREASYNSPLHF.

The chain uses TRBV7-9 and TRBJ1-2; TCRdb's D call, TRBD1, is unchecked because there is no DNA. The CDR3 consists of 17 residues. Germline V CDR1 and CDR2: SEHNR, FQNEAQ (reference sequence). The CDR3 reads CASSLTGAELANYGYTF.

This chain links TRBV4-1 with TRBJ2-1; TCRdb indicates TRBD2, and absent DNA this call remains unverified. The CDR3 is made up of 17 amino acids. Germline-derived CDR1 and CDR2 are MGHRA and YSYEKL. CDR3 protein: CASSQPTSGSEDNEQFF.

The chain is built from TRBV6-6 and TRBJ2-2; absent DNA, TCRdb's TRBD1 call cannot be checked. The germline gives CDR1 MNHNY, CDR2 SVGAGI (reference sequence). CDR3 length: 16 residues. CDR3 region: CASSYSLTGDTGELFF.